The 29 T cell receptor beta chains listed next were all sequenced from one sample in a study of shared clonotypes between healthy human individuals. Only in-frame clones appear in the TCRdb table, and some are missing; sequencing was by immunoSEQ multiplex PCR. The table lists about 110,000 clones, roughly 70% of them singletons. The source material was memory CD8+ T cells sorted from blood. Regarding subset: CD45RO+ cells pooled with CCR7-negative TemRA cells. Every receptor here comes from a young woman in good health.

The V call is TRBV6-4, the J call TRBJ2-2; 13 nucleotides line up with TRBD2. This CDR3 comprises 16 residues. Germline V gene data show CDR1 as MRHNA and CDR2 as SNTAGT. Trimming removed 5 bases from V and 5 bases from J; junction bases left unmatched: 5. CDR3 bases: TGTGCCAGCAGTTACGGACTAGCGGGAGAAACCGGGGAGCTGTTTTTT. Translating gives CASSYGLAGETGELFF.

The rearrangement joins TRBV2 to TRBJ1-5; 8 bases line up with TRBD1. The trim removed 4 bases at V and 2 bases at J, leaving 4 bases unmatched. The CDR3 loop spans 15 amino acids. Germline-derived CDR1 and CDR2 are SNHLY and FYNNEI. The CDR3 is CASSGDRNGNQPQHF. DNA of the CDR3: TGTGCCAGCAGTGGGGACAGGAACGGCAATCAGCCCCAGCATTTT.

The CDR3 region has the DNA TGTGCCAGTAGTTCGCAGGTGATGAGCAATCAGCCCCAGCATTTT. As protein: CASSSQVMSNQPQHF. V usage is TRBV19 and J usage is TRBJ1-5; D is uncertain. CDR3 length: 15 residues. Trimming pared 5 bases from V and 1 base from J, leaving 12 bases between. Germline assignment: CDR1 LNHDA and CDR2 SQIVND (reference sequence).

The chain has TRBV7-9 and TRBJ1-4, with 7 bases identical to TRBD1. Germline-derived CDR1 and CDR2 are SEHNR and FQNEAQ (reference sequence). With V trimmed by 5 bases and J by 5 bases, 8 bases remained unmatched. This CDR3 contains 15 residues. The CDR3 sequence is CASSGWDSENEKLFF. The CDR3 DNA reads TGTGCCAGCAGCGGATGGGACAGCGAAAATGAAAAACTGTTTTTT.

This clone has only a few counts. CDR3 nucleotide sequence: TGTGCCAGCAGGGTTCAGAGGGATCAGCCCCAGCATTTT. It yields the protein CASRVQRDQPQHF. The chain is built from TRBV2 and TRBJ1-5; D remains unclear. Trimming removed 6 bases from V and 5 bases from J, with 11 bases in between. Germline values: CDR1 SNHLY, CDR2 FYNNEI. There are 13 residues in the CDR3.

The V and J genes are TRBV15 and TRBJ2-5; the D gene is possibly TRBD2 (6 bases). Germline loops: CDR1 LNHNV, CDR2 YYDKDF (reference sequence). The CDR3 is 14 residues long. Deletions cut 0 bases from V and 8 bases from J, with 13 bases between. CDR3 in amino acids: CATSRDIGDFTQYF. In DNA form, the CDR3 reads TGTGCCACCAGCAGAGATATTGGGGACTTCACCCAGTACTTC.

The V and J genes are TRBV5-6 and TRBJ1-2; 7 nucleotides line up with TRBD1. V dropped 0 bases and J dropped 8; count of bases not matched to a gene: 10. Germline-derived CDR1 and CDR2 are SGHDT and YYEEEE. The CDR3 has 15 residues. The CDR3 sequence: CASSLAGTVFSGYTF. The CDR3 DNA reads TGTGCCAGCAGCTTGGCCGGGACAGTTTTTTCAGGCTACACCTTC.

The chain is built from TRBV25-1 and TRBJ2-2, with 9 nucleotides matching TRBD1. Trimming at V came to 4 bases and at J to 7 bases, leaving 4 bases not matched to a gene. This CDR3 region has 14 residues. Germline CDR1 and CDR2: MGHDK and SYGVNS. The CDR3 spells CASSVQGAGGELFF. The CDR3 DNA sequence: TGTGCCAGCAGTGTACAGGGGGCTGGCGGGGAGCTGTTTTTT.

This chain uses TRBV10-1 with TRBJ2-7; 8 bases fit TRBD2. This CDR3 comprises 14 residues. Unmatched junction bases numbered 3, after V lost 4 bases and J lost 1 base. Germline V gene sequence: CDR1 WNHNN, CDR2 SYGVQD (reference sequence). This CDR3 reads CASSGTSGSYEQYF. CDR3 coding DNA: TGCGCCAGCAGTGGAACTAGCGGTTCCTACGAGCAGTACTTC.

The CDR3 bases are TGTGCCAGCAGCACAGGGGGCTACTATGGCTACACCTTC. It codes for CASSTGGYYGYTF. The chain couples TRBV5-6 to TRBJ1-2, with 9 bases that match TRBD1. CDR1 is SGHDT and CDR2 is YYEEEE in the germline V gene. V was clipped by 4 bases and J by 3 bases; unmatched bases: 1. The CDR3 is 13 residues long. Full variable domain (remainder filled in from reference TRBV5-6 and TRBJ1-2): DAGVTQSPTHLIKTRGQQVTLRCSPKSGHDTVSWYQQALGQGPQFIFQYYEEEERQRGNFPDRFSGHQFPNYSSELNVNALLLGDSALYLCASSTGGYYGYTFGSGTRLTVV.

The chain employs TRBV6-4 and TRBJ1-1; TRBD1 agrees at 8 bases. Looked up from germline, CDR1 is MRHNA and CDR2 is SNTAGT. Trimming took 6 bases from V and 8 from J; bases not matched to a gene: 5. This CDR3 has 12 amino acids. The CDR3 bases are TGTGCCAGCAGGGCCGGGACAGGAGAAGCTTTCTTT. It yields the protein CASRAGTGEAFF.

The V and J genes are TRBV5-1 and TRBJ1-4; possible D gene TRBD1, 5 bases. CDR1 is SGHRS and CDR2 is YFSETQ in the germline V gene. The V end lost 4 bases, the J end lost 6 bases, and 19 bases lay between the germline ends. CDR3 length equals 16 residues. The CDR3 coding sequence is TGCGCCAGCAGCGACCAACTTGGACAAATTTATGAAAAACTGTTTTTT. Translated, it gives CASSDQLGQIYEKLFF.

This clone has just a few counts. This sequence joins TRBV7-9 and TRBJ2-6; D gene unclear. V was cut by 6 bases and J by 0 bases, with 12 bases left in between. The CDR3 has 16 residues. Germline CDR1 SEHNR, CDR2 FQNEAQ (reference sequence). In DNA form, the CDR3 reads TGTGCCAGCAGACCAGACGGAGCCTCTGGGGCCAACGTCCTGACTTTC. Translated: CASRPDGASGANVLTF.

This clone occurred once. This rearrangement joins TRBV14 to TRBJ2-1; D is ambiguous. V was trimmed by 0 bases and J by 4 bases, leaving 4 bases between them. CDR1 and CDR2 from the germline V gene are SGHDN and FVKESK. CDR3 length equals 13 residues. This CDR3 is CASSQDLYNEQFF. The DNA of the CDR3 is TGTGCCAGCAGCCAAGACTTATACAATGAGCAGTTCTTC.

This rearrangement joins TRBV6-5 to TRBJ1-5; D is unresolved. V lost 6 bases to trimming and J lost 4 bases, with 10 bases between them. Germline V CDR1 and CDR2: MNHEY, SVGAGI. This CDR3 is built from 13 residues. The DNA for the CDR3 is TGTGCCAGCAGCAACACAGAGAATCAGCCCCAGCATTTT. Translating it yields CASSNTENQPQHF.

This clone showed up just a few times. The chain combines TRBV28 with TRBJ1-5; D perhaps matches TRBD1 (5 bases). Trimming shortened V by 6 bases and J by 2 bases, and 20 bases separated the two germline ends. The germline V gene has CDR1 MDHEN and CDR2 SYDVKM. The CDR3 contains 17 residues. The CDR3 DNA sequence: TGTGCCAGCAGCTCATCCTTCCAGGGATTAGGCAATCAGCCCCAGCATTTT. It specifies CASSSSFQGLGNQPQHF.

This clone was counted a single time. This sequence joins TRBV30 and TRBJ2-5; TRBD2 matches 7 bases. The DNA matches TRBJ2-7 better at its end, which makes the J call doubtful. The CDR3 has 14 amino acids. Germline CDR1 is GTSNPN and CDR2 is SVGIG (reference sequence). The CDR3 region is CAWGEGRATYEQYF. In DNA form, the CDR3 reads TGTGCCTGGGGGGAGGGTCGGGCCACCTACGAGCAGTACTTC.

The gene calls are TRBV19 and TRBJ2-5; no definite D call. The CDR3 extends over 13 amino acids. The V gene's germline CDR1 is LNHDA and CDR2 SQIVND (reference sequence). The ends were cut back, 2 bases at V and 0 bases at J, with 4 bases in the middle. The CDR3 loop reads CASSIRHQETQYF. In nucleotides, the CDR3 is TGTGCCAGTAGTATACGACACCAAGAGACCCAGTACTTC. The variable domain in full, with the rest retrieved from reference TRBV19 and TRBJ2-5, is DGGITQSPKYLFRKEGQNVTLSCEQNLNHDAMYWYRQDPGQGLRLIYYSQIVNDFQKGDIAEGYSVSREKKESFPLTVTSAQKNPTAFYLCASSIRHQETQYFGPGTRLLVL.

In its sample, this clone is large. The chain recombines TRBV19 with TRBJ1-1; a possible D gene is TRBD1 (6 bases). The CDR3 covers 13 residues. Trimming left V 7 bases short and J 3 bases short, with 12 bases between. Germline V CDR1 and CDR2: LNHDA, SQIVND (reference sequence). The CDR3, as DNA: TGTGCCAGTAAGGGGGACATGGACACTGAAGCTTTCTTT. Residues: CASKGDMDTEAFF.

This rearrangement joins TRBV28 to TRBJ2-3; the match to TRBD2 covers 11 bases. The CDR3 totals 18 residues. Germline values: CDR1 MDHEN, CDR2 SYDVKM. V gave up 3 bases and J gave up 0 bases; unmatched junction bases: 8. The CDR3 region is CASSLELRTSGSTDTQYF. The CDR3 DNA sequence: TGTGCCAGCAGTTTGGAATTACGGACTAGCGGGAGCACAGATACGCAGTATTTT.

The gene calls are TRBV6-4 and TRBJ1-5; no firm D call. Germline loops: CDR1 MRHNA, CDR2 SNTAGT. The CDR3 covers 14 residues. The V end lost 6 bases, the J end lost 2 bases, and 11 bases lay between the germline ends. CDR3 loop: CASSLAGGNQPQHF. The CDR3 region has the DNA TGTGCCAGCAGCTTAGCCGGGGGCAATCAGCCCCAGCATTTT.

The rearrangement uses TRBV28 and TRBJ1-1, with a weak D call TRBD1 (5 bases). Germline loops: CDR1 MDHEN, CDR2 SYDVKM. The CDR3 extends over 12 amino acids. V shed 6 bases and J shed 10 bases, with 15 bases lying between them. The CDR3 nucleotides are TGTGCCAGCAGCCCTCGGAGGGGTGGAGCTTTCTTT. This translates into CASSPRRGGAFF.

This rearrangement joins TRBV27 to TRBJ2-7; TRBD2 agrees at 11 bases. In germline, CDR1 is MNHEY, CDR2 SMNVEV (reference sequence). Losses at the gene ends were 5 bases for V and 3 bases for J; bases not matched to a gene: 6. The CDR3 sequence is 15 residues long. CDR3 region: CASSLGLAEDYEQYF. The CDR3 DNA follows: TGTGCCAGCAGTCTGGGACTAGCGGAGGACTACGAGCAGTACTTC.

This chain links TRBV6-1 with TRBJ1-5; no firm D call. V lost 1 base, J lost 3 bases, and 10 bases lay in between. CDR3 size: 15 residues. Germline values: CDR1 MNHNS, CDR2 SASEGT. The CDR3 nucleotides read TGTGCCAGCAGTGAAGGTTTGGGAGCCAATCAGCCCCAGCATTTT. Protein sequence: CASSEGLGANQPQHF.

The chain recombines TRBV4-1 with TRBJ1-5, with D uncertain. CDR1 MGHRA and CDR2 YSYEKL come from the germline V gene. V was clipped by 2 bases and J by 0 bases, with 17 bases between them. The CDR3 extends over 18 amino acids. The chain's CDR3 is CASSQIPVSRYSNQPQHF. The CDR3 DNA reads TGCGCCAGCAGCCAAATTCCCGTATCGCGGTATAGCAATCAGCCCCAGCATTTT.

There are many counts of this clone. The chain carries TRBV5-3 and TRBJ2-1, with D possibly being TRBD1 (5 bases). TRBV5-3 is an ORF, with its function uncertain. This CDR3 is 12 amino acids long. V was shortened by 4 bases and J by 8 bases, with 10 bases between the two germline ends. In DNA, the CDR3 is TGTGCCAGAAGCATTGACAGCCATGAGCAGTTCTTC. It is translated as CARSIDSHEQFF.

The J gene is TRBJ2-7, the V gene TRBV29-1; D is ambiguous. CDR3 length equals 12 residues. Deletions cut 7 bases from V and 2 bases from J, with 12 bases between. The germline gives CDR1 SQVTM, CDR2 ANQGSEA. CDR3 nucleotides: TGCAGCGCCGCCAGCGAGCCCTACGAGCAGTACTTC. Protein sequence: CSAASEPYEQYF.

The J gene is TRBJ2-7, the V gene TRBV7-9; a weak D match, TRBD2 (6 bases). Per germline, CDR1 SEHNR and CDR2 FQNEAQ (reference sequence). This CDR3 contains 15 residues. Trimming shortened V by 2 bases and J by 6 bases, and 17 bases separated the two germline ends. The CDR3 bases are TGTGCCAGCAGCTTATACGGGAGCGGGCCGATCGAGCAGTACTTC. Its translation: CASSLYGSGPIEQYF.

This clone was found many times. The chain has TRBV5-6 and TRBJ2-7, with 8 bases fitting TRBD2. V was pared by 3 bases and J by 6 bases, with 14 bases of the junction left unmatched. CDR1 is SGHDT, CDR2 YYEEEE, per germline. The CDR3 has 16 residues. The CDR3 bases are TGTGCCAGCAGCTGGGGTGGAGGAAGCGGGAGTGTCGAGCAGTACTTC. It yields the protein CASSWGGGSGSVEQYF.